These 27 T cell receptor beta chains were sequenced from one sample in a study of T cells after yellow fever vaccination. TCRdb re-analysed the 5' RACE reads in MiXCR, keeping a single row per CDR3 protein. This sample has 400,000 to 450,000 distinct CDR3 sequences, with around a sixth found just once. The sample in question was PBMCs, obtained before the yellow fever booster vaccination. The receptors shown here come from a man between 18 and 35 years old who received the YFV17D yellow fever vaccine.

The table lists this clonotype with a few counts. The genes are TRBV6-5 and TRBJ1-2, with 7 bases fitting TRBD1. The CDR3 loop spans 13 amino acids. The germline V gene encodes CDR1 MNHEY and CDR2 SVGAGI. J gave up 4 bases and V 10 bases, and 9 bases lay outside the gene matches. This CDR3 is CATKPGQFYGYTF. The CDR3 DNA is TGTGCCACTAAACCGGGACAGTTCTATGGCTACACCTTC.

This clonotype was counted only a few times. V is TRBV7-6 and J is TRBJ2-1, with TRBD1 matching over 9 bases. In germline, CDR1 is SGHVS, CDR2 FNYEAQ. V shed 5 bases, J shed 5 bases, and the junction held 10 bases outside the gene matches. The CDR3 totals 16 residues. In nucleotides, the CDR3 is TGTGCCAGCAGCGCGGGGACAGGGCTAGCACACAATGAGCAGTTCTTC. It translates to CASSAGTGLAHNEQFF. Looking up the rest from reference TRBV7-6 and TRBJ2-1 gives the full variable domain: GAGVSQSPRYKVTKRGQDVALRCDPISGHVSLYWYRQALGQGPEFLTYFNYEAQQDKSGLPNDRFSAERPEGSISTLTIQRTEQRDSAMYRCASSAGTGLAHNEQFFGPGTRLTVL.

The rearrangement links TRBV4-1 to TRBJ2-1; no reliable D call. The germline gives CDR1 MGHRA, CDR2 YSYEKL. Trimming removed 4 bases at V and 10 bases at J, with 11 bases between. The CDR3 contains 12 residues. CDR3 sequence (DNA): TGCGCCAGCAGCCTACGAGAGGAGGAGCAGTTCTTC. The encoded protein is CASSLREEEQFF.

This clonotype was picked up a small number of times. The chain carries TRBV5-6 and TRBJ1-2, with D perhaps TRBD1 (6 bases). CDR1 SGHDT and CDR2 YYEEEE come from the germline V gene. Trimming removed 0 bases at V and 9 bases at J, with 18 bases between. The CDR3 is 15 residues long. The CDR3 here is CASSLVGRGTRRYTF. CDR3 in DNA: TGTGCCAGCAGCTTGGTCGGGCGGGGGACACGGCGCTACACCTTC.

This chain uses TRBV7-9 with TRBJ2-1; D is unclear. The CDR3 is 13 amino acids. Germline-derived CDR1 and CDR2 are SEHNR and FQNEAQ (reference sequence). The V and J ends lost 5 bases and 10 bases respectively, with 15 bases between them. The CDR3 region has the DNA TGTGCCAGCAGCCGCACCCCCAGCGTAGAGCAGTTCTTC. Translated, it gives CASSRTPSVEQFF.

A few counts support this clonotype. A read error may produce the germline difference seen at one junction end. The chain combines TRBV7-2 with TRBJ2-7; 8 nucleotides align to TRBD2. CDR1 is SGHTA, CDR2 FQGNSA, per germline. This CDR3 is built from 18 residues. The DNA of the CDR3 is TGTGCCAGCAGCTCCAACCCCGTTTCCGCGGGGGGCTCCTCCGAGCAGTACTTC. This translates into CASSSNPVSAGGSSEQYF.

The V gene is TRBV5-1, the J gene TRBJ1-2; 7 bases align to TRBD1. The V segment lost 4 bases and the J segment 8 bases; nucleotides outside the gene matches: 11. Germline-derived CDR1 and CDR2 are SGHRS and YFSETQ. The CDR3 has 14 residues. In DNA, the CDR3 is TGCGCCAGCAGCCCGAACCGACAGGGTTCAGGCTACACCTTC. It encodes CASSPNRQGSGYTF.

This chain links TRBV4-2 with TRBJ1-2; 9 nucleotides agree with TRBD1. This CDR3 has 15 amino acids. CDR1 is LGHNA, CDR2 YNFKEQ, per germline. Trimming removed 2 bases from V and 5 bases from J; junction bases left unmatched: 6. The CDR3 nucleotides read TGTGCCAGCAGCCAACAGGGACAGGGAGGGTATGGCTACACCTTC. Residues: CASSQQGQGGYGYTF.

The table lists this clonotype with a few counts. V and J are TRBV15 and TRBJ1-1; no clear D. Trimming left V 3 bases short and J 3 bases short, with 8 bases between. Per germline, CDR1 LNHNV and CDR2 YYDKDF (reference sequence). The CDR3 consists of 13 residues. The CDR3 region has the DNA TGTGCCACCAGCAGGCAAAAGTACACTGAAGCTTTCTTT. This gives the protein CATSRQKYTEAFF.

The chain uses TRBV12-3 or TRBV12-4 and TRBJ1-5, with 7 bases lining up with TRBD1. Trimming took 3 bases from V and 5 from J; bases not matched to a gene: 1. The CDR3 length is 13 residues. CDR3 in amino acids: CASSFQGDQPQHF. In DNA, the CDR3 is TGTGCCAGCAGTTTTCAGGGGGATCAGCCCCAGCATTTT.

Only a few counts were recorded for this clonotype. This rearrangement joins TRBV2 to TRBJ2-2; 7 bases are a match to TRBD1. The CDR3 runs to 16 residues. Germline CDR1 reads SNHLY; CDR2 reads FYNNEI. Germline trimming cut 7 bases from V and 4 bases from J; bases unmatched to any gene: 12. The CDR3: CASTRERGHGTGELFF. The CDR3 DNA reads TGTGCCAGCACTCGAGAGAGGGGGCATGGCACCGGGGAGCTGTTTTTT.

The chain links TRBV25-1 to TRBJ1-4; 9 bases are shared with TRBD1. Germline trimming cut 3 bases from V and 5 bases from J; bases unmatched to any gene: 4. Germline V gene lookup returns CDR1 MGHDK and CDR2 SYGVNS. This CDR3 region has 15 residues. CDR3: CASSEPGTGNEKLFF. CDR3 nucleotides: TGTGCCAGCAGTGAGCCCGGGACAGGGAATGAAAAACTGTTTTTT.

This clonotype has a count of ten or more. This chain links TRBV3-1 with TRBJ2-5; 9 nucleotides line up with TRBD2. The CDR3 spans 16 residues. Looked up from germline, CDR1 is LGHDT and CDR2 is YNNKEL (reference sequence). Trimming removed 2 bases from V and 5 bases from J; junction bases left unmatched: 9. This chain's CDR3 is CASSQTGRGGLETQYF. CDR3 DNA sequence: TGTGCCAGCAGCCAAACCGGGCGGGGGGGTTTGGAGACCCAGTACTTC.

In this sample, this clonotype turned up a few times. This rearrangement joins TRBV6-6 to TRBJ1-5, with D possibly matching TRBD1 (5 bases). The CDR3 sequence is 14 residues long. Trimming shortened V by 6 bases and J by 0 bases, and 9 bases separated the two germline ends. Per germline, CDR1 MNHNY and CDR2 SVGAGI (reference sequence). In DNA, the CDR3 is TGTGCCAGCAGAGGGGCAGATAGCAATCAGCCCCAGCATTTT. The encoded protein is CASRGADSNQPQHF.

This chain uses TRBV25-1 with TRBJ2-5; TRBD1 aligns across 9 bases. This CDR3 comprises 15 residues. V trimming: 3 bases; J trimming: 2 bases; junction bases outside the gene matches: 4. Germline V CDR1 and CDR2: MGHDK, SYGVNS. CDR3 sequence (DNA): TGTGCCAGCAGTGAGACGGGGACAGGGCAAGAGACCCAGTACTTC. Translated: CASSETGTGQETQYF.

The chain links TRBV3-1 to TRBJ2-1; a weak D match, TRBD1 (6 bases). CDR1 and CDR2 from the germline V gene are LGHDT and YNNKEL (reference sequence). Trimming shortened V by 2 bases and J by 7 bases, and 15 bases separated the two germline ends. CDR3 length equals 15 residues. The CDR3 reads CASSQWTVSSNEQFF. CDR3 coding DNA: TGTGCCAGCAGCCAATGGACAGTAAGCAGTAATGAGCAGTTCTTC.

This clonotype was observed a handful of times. This CDR3 is CSVEDPGVEKKLFF. The CDR3 region has the DNA TGCAGCGTTGAAGATCCAGGGGTTGAGAAAAAACTGTTTTTT. The rearrangement uses TRBV29-1 and TRBJ1-4, with a weak D call TRBD1 (6 bases). Trimming stripped 0 bases from V and 9 bases from J, with 14 bases between. The germline CDR1 and CDR2 sequences are SQVTM and ANQGSEA. This CDR3 region has 14 residues. The complete variable domain, with remaining parts taken from reference TRBV29-1 and TRBJ1-4, reads SAVISQKPSRDICQRGTSLTIQCQVDSQVTMMFWYRQQPGQSLTLIATANQGSEATYESGFVIDKFPISRPNLTFSTLTVSNMSPEDSSIYLCSVEDPGVEKKLFFGSGTQLSVL.

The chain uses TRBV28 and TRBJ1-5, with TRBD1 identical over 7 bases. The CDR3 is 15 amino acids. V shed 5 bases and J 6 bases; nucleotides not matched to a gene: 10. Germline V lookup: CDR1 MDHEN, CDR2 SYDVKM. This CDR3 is CASSPIDREAQPQHF. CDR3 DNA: TGTGCCAGCAGTCCGATCGACAGGGAGGCTCAGCCCCAGCATTTT.

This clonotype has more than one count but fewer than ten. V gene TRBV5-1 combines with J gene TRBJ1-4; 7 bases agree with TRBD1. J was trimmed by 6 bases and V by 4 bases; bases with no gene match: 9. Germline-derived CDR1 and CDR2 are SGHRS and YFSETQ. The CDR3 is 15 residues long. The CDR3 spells CASSPETGSDEKLFF. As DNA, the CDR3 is TGCGCCAGCAGCCCAGAGACAGGGTCTGATGAAAAACTGTTTTTT. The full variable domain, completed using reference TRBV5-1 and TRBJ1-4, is KAGVTQTPRYLIKTRGQQVTLSCSPISGHRSVSWYQQTPGQGLQFLFEYFSETQRNKGNFPGRFSGRQFSNSRSEMNVSTLELGDSALYLCASSPETGSDEKLFFGSGTQLSVL.

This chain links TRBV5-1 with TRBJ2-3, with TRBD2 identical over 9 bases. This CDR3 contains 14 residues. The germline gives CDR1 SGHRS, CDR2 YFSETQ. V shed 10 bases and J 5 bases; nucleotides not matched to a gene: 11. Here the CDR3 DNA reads TGCGCCGCACGACCGGGACTAGCAGAAGATACGCAGTATTTT. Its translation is CAARPGLAEDTQYF.

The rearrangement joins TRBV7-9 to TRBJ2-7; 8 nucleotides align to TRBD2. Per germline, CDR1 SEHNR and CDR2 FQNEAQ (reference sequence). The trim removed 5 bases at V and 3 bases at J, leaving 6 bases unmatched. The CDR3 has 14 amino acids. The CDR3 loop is CASSPPGGLYEQYF. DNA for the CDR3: TGTGCCAGCAGCCCTCCGGGAGGGCTCTACGAGCAGTACTTC.

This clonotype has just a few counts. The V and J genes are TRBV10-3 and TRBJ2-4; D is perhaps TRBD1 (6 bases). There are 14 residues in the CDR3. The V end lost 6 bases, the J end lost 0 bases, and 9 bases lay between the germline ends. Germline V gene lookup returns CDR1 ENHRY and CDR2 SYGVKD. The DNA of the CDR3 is TGTGCCATCAGGGACAGTCTAGCCAAAAACATTCAGTACTTC. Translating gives CAIRDSLAKNIQYF.

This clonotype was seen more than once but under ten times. CDR3 sequence (DNA): TGTGCCAGCAGCCCCGGGACAGGGGTTAACACTGAAGCTTTCTTT. Translated, it gives CASSPGTGVNTEAFF. This chain joins TRBV7-9 and TRBJ1-1, with TRBD1 identical over 10 bases. Germline V CDR1 and CDR2: SEHNR, FQNEAQ (reference sequence). V lost 5 bases to trimming and J lost 2 bases; unmatched junction nucleotides: 5. The CDR3 runs 15 residues.

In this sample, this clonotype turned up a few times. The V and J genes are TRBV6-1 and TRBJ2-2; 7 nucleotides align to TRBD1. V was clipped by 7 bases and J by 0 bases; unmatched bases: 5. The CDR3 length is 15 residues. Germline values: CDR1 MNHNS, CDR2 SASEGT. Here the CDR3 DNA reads TGTGCCAGCACCCTTGACAGGGCGAACACCGGGGAGCTGTTTTTT. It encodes CASTLDRANTGELFF.

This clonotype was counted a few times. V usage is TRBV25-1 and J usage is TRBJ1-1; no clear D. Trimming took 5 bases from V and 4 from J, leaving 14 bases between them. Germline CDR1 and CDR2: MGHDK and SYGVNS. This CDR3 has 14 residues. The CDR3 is CASSSEDRVTEAFF. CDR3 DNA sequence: TGTGCCAGCAGTTCGGAGGATAGAGTCACTGAAGCTTTCTTT.

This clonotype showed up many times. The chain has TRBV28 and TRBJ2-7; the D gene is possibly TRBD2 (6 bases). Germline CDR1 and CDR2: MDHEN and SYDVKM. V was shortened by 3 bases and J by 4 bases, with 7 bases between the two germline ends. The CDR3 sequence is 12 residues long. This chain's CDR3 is CASSLGGYEQYV. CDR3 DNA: TGTGCCAGCAGTTTGGGGGGATACGAGCAGTACGTC.

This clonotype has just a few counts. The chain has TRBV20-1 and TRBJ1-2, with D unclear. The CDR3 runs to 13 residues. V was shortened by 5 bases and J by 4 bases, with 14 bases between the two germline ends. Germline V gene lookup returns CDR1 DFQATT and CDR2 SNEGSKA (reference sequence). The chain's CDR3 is CSAPPPGAYGYTF. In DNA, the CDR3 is TGCAGTGCTCCCCCCCCTGGTGCCTATGGCTACACCTTC.